The rows below give T cell receptor beta chains drawn from one sample of a study of blood T cells in healthy people across ages. Each CDR3 protein is one row after TCRdb ran MiXCR on the 5' RACE reads. The sample shows some 1.4 million distinct CDR3 sequences, 42% of them seen only once. Input material: blood. These receptors came from a woman aged 18-35 years in good health. The CDR3 runs from the conserved cysteine through the conserved F or W.

cdr3_length v_call cdr3_aa
16 TRBV12-3/TRBV12-4 CASSLTSGLRADTQYF
15 TRBV25-1 CASSETGGRGYGYTF
15 TRBV4-1 CASSQDRVRNQPQHF
16 TRBV25-1 CASSAVRGWPGNEQFF
15 TRBV28 CASSNSGTSGIEQFF
18 TRBV4-2 CASSQDTISSGGRETQYF
14 TRBV12-5 CASGLGAGDYGYTF
15 TRBV6-5 CASSQGQTANEKLFF
15 TRBV7-2 CASSPVGGNTDTQYF
14 TRBV29-1 CSVESGTASYEQYF
14 TRBV2 CASAPGPHQETRYF
14 TRBV20-1 CSARPMEASYEQYF
18 TRBV20-1 CSARAGLAGAHGIDEQFF
12 TRBV12-3/TRBV12-4 CASSLSSYEQFF
19 TRBV21-1 CASSKPRGGMGDFTDTQYF
14 TRBV12-3/TRBV12-4 CASGAGSGPYGYTF
18 TRBV5-1 CASSPDPGQGMKGTEAFF
17 TRBV7-9 CASSPPGESPSTDTQYF
14 TRBV3-1 CASSLGTPTHGYTF
14 TRBV28 CASSLTGGEMLAFF
22 TRBV12-3/TRBV12-4 CASSFRPLLRRGGTPIDNEQFF
13 TRBV20-1 CSASTGGGSEQYF
16 TRBV11-2 CASNPGGGRASDTQYF
16 TRBV25-1 CTSSESKGGAKETQYF
19 TRBV12-3/TRBV12-4 CASTLAGGSVYNINNEQFF
18 TRBV18 CASSPALAGGTNTGELFF
14 TRBV6-1 CASFWAGSDQPQHF
16 TRBV5-1 CASSLQRQPGYNEQFF
15 TRBV6-5 CASSPGTGINNEQYF
19 TRBV15 CATSYIPSGSRVGNQPQHF
14 TRBV29-1 CSVSTSFSTDTQYF
10 TRBV30 CAWSFGEQFF
18 TRBV6-1 CASSEIIPGGTFSDTQYF
14 TRBV7-2 CASTYLGVTDTQYF
18 TRBV6-2/TRBV6-3 CASSFPRQGAPVRETQYF
16 TRBV7-9 CASTTVRPGGPSEQFF
14 TRBV29-1 CSAQYGTVSYEQYF
19 TRBV6-1 CASSPRGLASGGAYNEQFF
16 TRBV7-2 CASSLLGALTSNEQFF
16 TRBV12-3/TRBV12-4 CASSYLSGGIGYGYTF
14 TRBV20-1 CSARDGNSNQPQHF
14 TRBV29-1 CSTDRGSPYNEQFF
14 TRBV20-1 CSAEDSKGSYEQYF
17 TRBV4-1 CASSLLGSGSSYNEQFF
14 TRBV20-1 CSAVLQGAQYEQYF
13 TRBV29-1 CSVGGGLNEKLFF
17 TRBV12-5 CASGFFLDRQSSYEQYF
15 TRBV7-9 CASSRTGNRYYEQYF